This T cell receptor (beta chain) is from a study of control samples from healthy donors and cancer patients. Profiling relied on immunoSEQ multiplex PCR, and the TCRdb table lists in-frame clones only, not all of them. The table has some 80,000 clones, almost 95% seen once; the top ten hold 5.5% to 6.5%. This TCR was recovered from a woman aged 60-75 years in good health. Sequences were obtained from blood.

The CDR3 loop reads CAWSVWGRGSNYGYTF. CDR3 nucleotides: TGTGCCTGGAGTGTTTGGGGCAGGGGAAGTAACTATGGCTACACCTTC. The V call is TRBV30, the J call TRBJ1-2; TRBD1 is a possible D gene (6 bases). V lost 0 bases and J lost 1, with 15 bases in between. CDR3 length: 16 amino acids. Germline V gene lookup returns CDR1 GTSNPN and CDR2 SVGIG (reference sequence).